Below, 24 T cell receptor beta chains from the same sample are listed, as sequenced in a study of cytomegalovirus exposure and HLA in healthy donors. Use of 60 Vbeta and 13 Jbeta primers characterized the PCR. Measured with immunoSEQ multiplex PCR; TCRdb has only the in-frame clones, and not every one. The sample lists 50,000 to 60,000 clones, around 78% occurring once. The material sequenced was PBMCs. The receptor source for this set is a female donor in good health and CMV-seronegative.

This chain connects TRBV4-2 to TRBJ2-3; no clear D gene. V lost 4 bases and J 6 bases, leaving 20 bases between the germline ends. Germline V gene data show CDR1 as LGHNA and CDR2 as YNFKEQ. This CDR3 spans 16 amino acids. Written as DNA, the CDR3 is TGTGCCAGCAGCCGCCGACTGACCCAAGGCGAGGATACGCAGTATTTT. This encodes CASSRRLTQGEDTQYF.

In its sample, this clone was seen a few times. The chain couples TRBV19 to TRBJ2-1; 11 bases align to TRBD2. V lost 9 bases and J lost 0; bases outside the gene matches: 16. The germline V gene has CDR1 LNHDA and CDR2 SQIVND (reference sequence). CDR3 length: 19 amino acids. This CDR3 reads CASGLMRLAGGSSYNEQFF. CDR3 DNA: TGTGCCAGCGGGCTGATGAGGCTAGCGGGGGGAAGCTCCTACAATGAGCAGTTCTTC.

V is TRBV30 and J is TRBJ1-1; 10 nucleotides align to TRBD1. There are 15 residues in the CDR3. From germline, CDR1 is GTSNPN and CDR2 SVGIG (reference sequence). Trimming took 1 base from V and 6 from J; bases not matched to a gene: 8. CDR3 region: CAWSAQTGGFSEAFF. CDR3 DNA: TGTGCCTGGAGTGCCCAGACAGGGGGCTTTTCTGAAGCTTTCTTT.

This chain connects TRBV19 to TRBJ1-1, with D maybe TRBD1 (5 bases). This CDR3 has 13 residues. V was trimmed by 3 bases and J by 4 bases, leaving 9 bases between them. Per germline, CDR1 LNHDA and CDR2 SQIVND (reference sequence). CDR3: CASSIAGGTEAFF. DNA of the CDR3: TGTGCCAGTAGTATTGCGGGGGGCACTGAAGCTTTCTTT.

This sequence joins TRBV10-1 and TRBJ1-2; TRBD1 aligns across 7 bases. V was clipped by 3 bases and J by 7 bases; unmatched bases: 5. The CDR3 contains 13 residues. The germline gives CDR1 WNHNN, CDR2 SYGVQD (reference sequence). This CDR3 is CASSETGAAGYTF. CDR3 sequence (DNA): TGCGCCAGCAGTGAAACAGGGGCCGCTGGCTACACCTTC.

The rearrangement links TRBV19 to TRBJ1-2; unclear D gene. The CDR3 totals 13 residues. Looked up from germline, CDR1 is LNHDA and CDR2 is SQIVND (reference sequence). Trimming shortened V by 4 bases and J by 3 bases, and 9 bases separated the two germline ends. In DNA form, the CDR3 reads TGTGCCAGTAGTAGTCGTATAGACTATGGCTACACCTTC. This gives the protein CASSSRIDYGYTF.

The chain couples TRBV5-1 to TRBJ1-6, with 8 bases aligning to TRBD1. CDR3 length: 16 residues. Per the germline V gene, CDR1 is SGHRS and CDR2 is YFSETQ. V was clipped by 0 bases and J by 8 bases; unmatched bases: 7. CDR3 nucleotide sequence: TGCGCCAGCAGCTTGGCCGTGGGGGGACAGGATTCACCCCTCCACTTT. This sequence encodes CASSLAVGGQDSPLHF. The full variable domain, rest sourced from reference TRBV5-1 and TRBJ1-6, is KAGVTQTPRYLIKTRGQQVTLSCSPISGHRSVSWYQQTPGQGLQFLFEYFSETQRNKGNFPGRFSGRQFSNSRSEMNVSTLELGDSALYLCASSLAVGGQDSPLHFGNGTRLTVT.

J is TRBJ1-1 and V is TRBV14; no clear D. The V and J ends lost 2 bases and 10 bases respectively, with 20 bases between them. Germline V lookup: CDR1 SGHDN, CDR2 FVKESK. This CDR3 contains 15 residues. The CDR3 loop is CASSQMSSGRRGAFF. The CDR3, as DNA: TGTGCCAGCAGCCAAATGAGCAGCGGTCGTCGAGGAGCTTTCTTT. The entire variable domain, with the rest obtained from reference TRBV14 and TRBJ1-1, is as follows: EAGVTQFPSHSVIEKGQTVTLRCDPISGHDNLYWYRRVMGKEIKFLLHFVKESKQDESGMPNNRFLAERTGGTYSTLKVQPAELEDSGVYFCASSQMSSGRRGAFFGQGTRLTVV.

This clone was seen more than once but under ten times. CDR3 DNA: TGTGCCAGCAGCGTAGGGGGACATCCTAATGAAAAACTGTTTTTT. It specifies CASSVGGHPNEKLFF. The chain employs TRBV9 and TRBJ1-4; possibly TRBD1 for D (6 bases). V dropped 0 bases and J dropped 3 bases, with 9 bases sitting between them. Germline CDR1 is SGDLS and CDR2 is YYNGEE. The CDR3 runs to 15 residues.

This chain links TRBV11-2 with TRBJ2-3, with 7 bases identical to TRBD2. Per germline, CDR1 SGHAT and CDR2 FQNNGV. The CDR3 runs to 14 residues. V lost 3 bases, J lost 6 bases, and 6 bases stayed unmatched. CDR3 DNA: TGTGCCAGCAGCTTCTATGGGACTATCGATACGCAGTATTTT. Protein product: CASSFYGTIDTQYF.

The chain joins TRBV6-1 to TRBJ2-1; 9 positions agree with TRBD2. Per germline, CDR1 MNHNS and CDR2 SASEGT. This CDR3 region has 14 residues. The junction had 2 bases not matched to a gene; V was cut back by 8 bases and J by 0 bases. The CDR3 is CASAGGASYNEQFF. In DNA form, the CDR3 reads TGTGCCAGCGCGGGGGGGGCCTCCTACAATGAGCAGTTCTTC.

The J gene is TRBJ2-7, the V gene TRBV5-1; 8 positions match TRBD1. The CDR3 sequence is 15 residues long. V lost 0 bases and J lost 2; bases outside the gene matches: 4. Germline assignment: CDR1 SGHRS and CDR2 YFSETQ. The CDR3 bases are TGCGCCAGCAGCTTGGCCTGGGACAGGACCTACGAGCAGTACTTC. It specifies CASSLAWDRTYEQYF.

Here the CDR3 DNA reads TGTGCCAGCAGTCCGAGGGACAGGGGGTCTTCTGGGGCCGGGGAGCTGTTTTTT. It translates to CASSPRDRGSSGAGELFF. The chain carries TRBV27 and TRBJ2-2; 11 bases align to TRBD1. Germline V gene sequence: CDR1 MNHEY, CDR2 SMNVEV (reference sequence). J gave up 6 bases and V 5 bases, and 14 bases lay outside the gene matches. This CDR3 has 18 residues.

J is TRBJ2-1 and V is TRBV7-2; 7 positions agree with TRBD2. V lost 6 bases, J lost 10 bases, and 9 bases stayed unmatched. CDR3 length equals 13 residues. Germline CDR1 and CDR2: SGHTA and FQGNSA. The CDR3 region is CASSPSGTNEQFF. CDR3 coding DNA: TGTGCCAGCAGTCCCTCAGGGACTAACGAGCAGTTCTTC.

The rearrangement uses TRBV14 and TRBJ2-3, with D possibly TRBD2 on 7 matching bases. Per the germline V gene, CDR1 is SGHDN and CDR2 is FVKESK. The CDR3 consists of 18 residues. Trimming pared 4 bases from V and 3 bases from J, leaving 23 bases between. The CDR3 sequence is CASSPLRLRGAMTDTQYF. DNA of the CDR3: TGTGCCAGCAGCCCCCTCCGCCTACGGGGGGCTATGACAGATACGCAGTATTTT.

The chain has TRBV18 and TRBJ1-1; D is unresolved. This CDR3 region has 14 residues. V was cut by 4 bases and J by 2 bases, with 11 bases left in between. Germline CDR1 and CDR2: KGHSH and LQKENI. The CDR3 DNA reads TGTGCCAGCTCACTTGGGGAGAGTAACACTGAAGCTTTCTTT. Translated: CASSLGESNTEAFF.

The chain has TRBV5-1 and TRBJ2-5; 11 nucleotides align to TRBD2. The J call may be mistaken, given a closer DNA end match to TRBJ2-7. There are 15 residues in the CDR3. Looked up from germline, CDR1 is SGHRS and CDR2 is YFSETQ. The CDR3 bases are TGCGCCAGCAGCCTTAGCGGGGGGGCGAACTACGAGCAGTACTTC. This translates into CASSLSGGANYEQYF.

This chain uses TRBV30 with TRBJ1-6; D unclear. V was shortened by 5 bases and J by 10 bases, with 18 bases between the two germline ends. The CDR3 loop spans 14 amino acids. Germline V lookup: CDR1 GTSNPN, CDR2 SVGIG (reference sequence). This CDR3 is CAWRPQSAGSPLHF. The CDR3 DNA reads as TGTGCCTGGCGACCCCAGTCGGCGGGCTCACCCCTCCACTTT.

This clone has a handful of counts. The chain recombines TRBV5-1 with TRBJ1-1; D might be TRBD1 (5 bases). The CDR3 consists of 14 residues. The germline V gene has CDR1 SGHRS and CDR2 YFSETQ. Trimming left V 2 bases short and J 0 bases short, with 8 bases between. The CDR3 loop is CASSFGHLNTEAFF. In nucleotides, the CDR3 is TGCGCCAGCAGCTTCGGACACCTGAACACTGAAGCTTTCTTT.

The chain recombines TRBV19 with TRBJ2-1; 7 nucleotides agree with TRBD1. Trimming cost V 7 bases and J 8 bases; bases outside gene matches: 11. CDR3 size: 14 residues. CDR1 is LNHDA and CDR2 is SQIVND in the germline V gene (reference sequence). DNA for the CDR3: TGTGCCAGTAAAAGTGACAGGGCCCGACATGAGCAGTTCTTC. It codes for CASKSDRARHEQFF.

The CDR3, as DNA: TGTGCCAGTAGTCCTGACAACATCAATCAGCCCCAGCATTTT. It translates to CASSPDNINQPQHF. The rearrangement uses TRBV19 and TRBJ1-5; D is unclear. Trimming cost V 5 bases and J 3 bases, with 11 bases left between them. This CDR3 has 14 amino acids. Germline CDR1 is LNHDA and CDR2 is SQIVND (reference sequence).

The genes are TRBV5-1 and TRBJ1-3; no clear D. Trimming removed 2 bases from V and 0 bases from J, with 12 bases in between. This CDR3 is 16 amino acids long. The V gene's germline CDR1 is SGHRS and CDR2 YFSETQ. CDR3 region: CASSLGFRSSGNTIYF. CDR3 DNA sequence: TGCGCCAGCAGCTTAGGTTTCCGGAGCTCTGGAAACACCATATATTTT.

The chain is built from TRBV18 and TRBJ1-4, with a tentative D call TRBD1 (6 bases). Per the germline V gene, CDR1 is KGHSH and CDR2 is LQKENI. This CDR3 spans 14 amino acids. V lost 4 bases and J lost 7, with 13 bases in between. Here the CDR3 reads CASSRAGAGEKLFF. The CDR3 DNA follows: TGTGCCAGCTCACGAGCAGGGGCTGGTGAAAAACTGTTTTTT.

The chain uses TRBV6-5 and TRBJ2-7, with 8 nucleotides matching TRBD1. Looked up from germline, CDR1 is MNHEY and CDR2 is SVGAGI. V lost 4 bases, J lost 1 base, and 9 bases stayed unmatched. There are 16 residues in the CDR3. CDR3 sequence (DNA): TGTGCCAGCAGTTTTTCCCGGACAGGGAAGTCCTACGAGCAGTACTTC. Its translation is CASSFSRTGKSYEQYF.